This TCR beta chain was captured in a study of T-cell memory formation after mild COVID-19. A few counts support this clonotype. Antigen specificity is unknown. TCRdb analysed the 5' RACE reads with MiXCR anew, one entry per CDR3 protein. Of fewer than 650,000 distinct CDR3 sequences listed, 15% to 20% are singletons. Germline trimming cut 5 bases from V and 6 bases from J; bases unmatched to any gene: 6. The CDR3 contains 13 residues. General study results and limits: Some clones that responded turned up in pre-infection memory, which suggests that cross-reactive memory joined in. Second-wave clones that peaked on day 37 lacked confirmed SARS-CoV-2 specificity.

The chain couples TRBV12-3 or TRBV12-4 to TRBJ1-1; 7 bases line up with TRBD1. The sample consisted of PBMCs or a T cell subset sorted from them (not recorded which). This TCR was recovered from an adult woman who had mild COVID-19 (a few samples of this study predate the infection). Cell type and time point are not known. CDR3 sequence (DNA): TGTGCCAGCAGTATCCGACAGGGCGCTGAAGCTTTCTTT. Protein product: CASSIRQGAEAFF.